Listed below are T cell receptor beta chains from one sample, sequenced in a study of vaccination and CD4 T cells after COVID-19. TCRdb fed the PCR reads into MiXCR, producing one record per CDR3 protein. The repertoire holds about 12,000 distinct CDR3 sequences, with about 61% as singletons. These receptors' targets are unknown. Sequenced material: CD4+ T cells from blood, cultured in vitro, taken before SARS-CoV-2 vaccination. The receptors were sampled from a human donor who had recovered from COVID-19. Both conserved end residues are part of each CDR3.

V	J	CDR3
TRBV11-3	TRBJ2-1	CASSRGSGRAGSRVDEQFF
TRBV10-3	TRBJ2-3	CAITAGGRGSNTQYF
TRBV6-1	TRBJ2-2	CASTSPWGLGGELFF
TRBV6-2/TRBV6-3	TRBJ2-7	CASSYDSYGEQYF
TRBV28	TRBJ1-6	CASSPTGGHSPLHF
TRBV6-1	TRBJ2-2	CGTGTANTGELFF
TRBV27	TRBJ2-5	CASSLSPGLETQYF
TRBV20-1	TRBJ2-3	CSAILAGNTDTQYF
TRBV6-4	TRBJ2-1	CASSDETSAEQFF
TRBV6-1	TRBJ2-2	CASSQGEATGELFF
TRBV28	TRBJ1-5	CASTLQRGLENQPQHF
TRBV5-4	TRBJ2-3	CASSFRTSDMDTQYF
TRBV7-2	TRBJ2-5	CASSLDAGTTQETQYF
TRBV7-2	TRBJ2-5	CASSPGTSGETQYF
TRBV20-1	TRBJ1-2	CSASSPNYGYTF
TRBV7-9	TRBJ1-6	CASRGDSNSPLHF
TRBV20-1	TRBJ2-2	CSARDSSGDNTGELFF
TRBV20-1	TRBJ2-5	CSARDASGSRETQYF
TRBV20-1	TRBJ2-1	CSAPRGSGKNEQFF
TRBV27	TRBJ2-1	CASGPLKQGRKHNEQFF
TRBV20-1	TRBJ2-5	CSARDLAGVLETQYF
TRBV6-1	TRBJ1-5	CASSRDINSNQPQHF
TRBV20-1	TRBJ1-2	CSAQYGRGYYGYTF
TRBV27	TRBJ1-1	CASSLRQGRNTEAFF
TRBV6-1	TRBJ2-3	CASSEDIFGTDTQYF
TRBV25-1	TRBJ2-5	CASSGSDGQETQYF
TRBV20-1	TRBJ2-1	CSARDLGTGVNEQFF
TRBV20-1	TRBJ2-5	CSARDGQGRETQYF
TRBV6-2/TRBV6-3	TRBJ1-4	CASSGRDRVSNEKLFF
TRBV20-1	TRBJ1-1	CSARELSVWMNTEAFF
TRBV20-1	TRBJ2-1	CSATGWFGGRYNEQFF
TRBV14	TRBJ2-7	CASSQLQGDHEQYF
TRBV6-1	TRBJ1-2	CASSRDGYGYTF
TRBV30	TRBJ1-5	CAWSVQGAEPQHF
TRBV5-6	TRBJ2-4	CASSVTGGRNIQYF
TRBV28	TRBJ1-3	CASSLWSDRFGNTIYF
TRBV6-5	TRBJ2-5	CASSYYRASGRAEYF
TRBV19	TRBJ2-6	CAAGQGSSGANVLTF
TRBV6-1	TRBJ1-2	CASSPGGVYGYTF
TRBV7-8	TRBJ2-6	CASSWDFRSGANVLTF
TRBV7-3	TRBJ2-7	CASSSRVDGSYEQYF
TRBV19	TRBJ1-5	CASKGTLVQPQHF
TRBV2	TRBJ1-5	CASSGTGRNQPQHF